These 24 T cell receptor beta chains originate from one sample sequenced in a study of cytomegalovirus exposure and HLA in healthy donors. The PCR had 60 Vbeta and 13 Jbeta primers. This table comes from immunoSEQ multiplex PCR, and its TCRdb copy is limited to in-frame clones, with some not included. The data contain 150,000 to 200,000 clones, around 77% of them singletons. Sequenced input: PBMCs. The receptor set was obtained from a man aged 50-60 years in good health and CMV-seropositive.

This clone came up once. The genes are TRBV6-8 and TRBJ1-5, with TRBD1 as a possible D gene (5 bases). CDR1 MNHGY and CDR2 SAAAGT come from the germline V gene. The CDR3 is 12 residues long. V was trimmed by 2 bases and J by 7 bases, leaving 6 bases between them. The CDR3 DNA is TGTGCCAGCAGTTACCCAGGGCAGCCCCAGCATTTT. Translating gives CASSYPGQPQHF.

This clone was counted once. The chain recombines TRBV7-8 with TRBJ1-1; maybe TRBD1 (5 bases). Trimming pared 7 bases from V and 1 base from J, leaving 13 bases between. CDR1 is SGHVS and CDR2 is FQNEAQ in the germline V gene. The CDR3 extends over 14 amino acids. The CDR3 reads CASKGGHPNTEAFF. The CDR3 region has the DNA TGTGCCAGCAAAGGCGGACACCCGAACACTGAAGCTTTCTTT.

CDR3 sequence reads: CASSSIGLGYGYTF. For the CDR3, the DNA is TGTGCCAGCAGCTCAATCGGACTGGGCTATGGCTACACCTTC. V usage is TRBV7-2 and J usage is TRBJ1-2; no clear D gene. V lost 4 bases and J 4 bases, leaving 13 bases between the germline ends. Per the germline V gene, CDR1 is SGHTA and CDR2 is FQGNSA. The CDR3 length is 14 residues.

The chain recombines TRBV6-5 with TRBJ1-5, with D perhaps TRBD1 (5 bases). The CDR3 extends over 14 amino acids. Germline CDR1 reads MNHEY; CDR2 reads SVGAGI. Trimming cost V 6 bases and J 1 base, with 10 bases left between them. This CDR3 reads CASRAQGSNQPQHF. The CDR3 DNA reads TGTGCCAGCAGAGCCCAGGGAAGCAATCAGCCCCAGCATTTT.

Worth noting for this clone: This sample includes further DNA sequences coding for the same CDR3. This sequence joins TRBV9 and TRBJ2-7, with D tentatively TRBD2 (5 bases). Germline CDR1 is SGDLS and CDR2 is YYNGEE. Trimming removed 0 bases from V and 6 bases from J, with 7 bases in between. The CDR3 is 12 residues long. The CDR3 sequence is CASSVGGGEQYF. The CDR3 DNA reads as TGTGCCAGCAGCGTAGGCGGAGGCGAGCAGTACTTC.

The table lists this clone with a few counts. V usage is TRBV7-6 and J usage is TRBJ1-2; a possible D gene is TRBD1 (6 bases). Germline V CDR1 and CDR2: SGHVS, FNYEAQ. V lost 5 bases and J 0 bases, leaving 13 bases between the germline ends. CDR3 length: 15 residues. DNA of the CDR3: TGTGCCAGCAGCCCAGGGGCGGTTTCTAACTATGGCTACACCTTC. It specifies CASSPGAVSNYGYTF.

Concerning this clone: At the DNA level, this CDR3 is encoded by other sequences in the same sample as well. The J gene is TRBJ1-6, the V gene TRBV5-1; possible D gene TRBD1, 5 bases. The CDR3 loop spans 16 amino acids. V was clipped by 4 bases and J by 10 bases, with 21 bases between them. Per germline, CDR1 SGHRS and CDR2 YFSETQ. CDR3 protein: CASSKNSDRGESPLHF. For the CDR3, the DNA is TGCGCCAGCAGCAAAAACTCAGACAGAGGTGAATCACCCCTCCACTTT.

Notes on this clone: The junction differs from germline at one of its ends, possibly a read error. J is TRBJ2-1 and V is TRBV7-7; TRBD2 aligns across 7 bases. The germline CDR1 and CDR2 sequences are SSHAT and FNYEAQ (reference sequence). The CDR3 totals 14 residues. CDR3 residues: CASSSGLLEGEQFF. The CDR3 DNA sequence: TGTGCTAGCAGCTCGGGACTACTCGAAGGGGAGCAGTTCTTC.

The CDR3 nucleotides read TGTGCCAGCAGTCTACGGACAGAGACAGATACGCAGTATTTT. Protein: CASSLRTETDTQYF. The rearrangement uses TRBV6-1 and TRBJ2-3; weak D call: TRBD1 (6 bases). Germline-derived CDR1 and CDR2 are MNHNS and SASEGT. CDR3 length: 14 residues. V was trimmed by 5 bases and J by 3 bases, leaving 12 bases between them.

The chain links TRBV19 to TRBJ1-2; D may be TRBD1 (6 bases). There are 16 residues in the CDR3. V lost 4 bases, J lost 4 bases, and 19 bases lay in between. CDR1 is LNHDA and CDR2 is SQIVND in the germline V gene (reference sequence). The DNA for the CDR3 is TGTGCCAGTAGTACGGCCCACAGGGCTCTATGCTATGGCTACACCTTC. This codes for CASSTAHRALCYGYTF.

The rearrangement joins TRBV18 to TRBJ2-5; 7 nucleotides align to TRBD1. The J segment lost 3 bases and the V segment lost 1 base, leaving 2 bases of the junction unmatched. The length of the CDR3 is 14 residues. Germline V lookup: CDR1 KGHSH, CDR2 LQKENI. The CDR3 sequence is CASSPLGTEETQYF. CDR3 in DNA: TGTGCCAGCTCACCACTTGGGACAGAAGAGACCCAGTACTTC.

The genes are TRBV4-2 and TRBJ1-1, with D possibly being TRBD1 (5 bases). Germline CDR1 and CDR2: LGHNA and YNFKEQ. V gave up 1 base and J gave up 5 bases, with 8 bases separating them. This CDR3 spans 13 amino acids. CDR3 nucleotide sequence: TGTGCCAGCAGCCAAGGGACACAAACTGAAGCTTTCTTT. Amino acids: CASSQGTQTEAFF.

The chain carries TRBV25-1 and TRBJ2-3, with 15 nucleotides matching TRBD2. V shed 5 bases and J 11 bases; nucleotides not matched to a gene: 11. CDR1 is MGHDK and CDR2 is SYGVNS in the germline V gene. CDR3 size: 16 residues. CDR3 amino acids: CASSLTSPGLAGGQYF. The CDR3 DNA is TGTGCCAGCAGTCTGACCTCCCCGGGACTAGCGGGGGGGCAGTATTTT.

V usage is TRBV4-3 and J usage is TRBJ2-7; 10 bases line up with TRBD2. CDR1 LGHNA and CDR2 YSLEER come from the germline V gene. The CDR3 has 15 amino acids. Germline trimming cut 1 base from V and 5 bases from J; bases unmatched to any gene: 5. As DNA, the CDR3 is TGCGCCAGCAGCCAAGGGGGTCTAGCGGGGGACGAGCAGTACTTC. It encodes CASSQGGLAGDEQYF.

The CDR3 bases are TGTGCCAGCAGTGAGGACCGGGGTCGAAAACTGTTTTTT. Residues: CASSEDRGRKLFF. The V and J genes are TRBV27 and TRBJ1-4; D is uncertain. With 5 bases removed from V and 10 bases from J, the gap between germline ends came to 14 bases. This CDR3 contains 13 residues. Germline CDR1 reads MNHEY; CDR2 reads SMNVEV (reference sequence).

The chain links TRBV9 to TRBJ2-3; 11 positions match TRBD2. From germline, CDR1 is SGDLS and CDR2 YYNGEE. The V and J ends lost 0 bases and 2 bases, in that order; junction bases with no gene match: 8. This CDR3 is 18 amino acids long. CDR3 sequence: CASSVGALAGVITDTQYF. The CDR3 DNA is TGTGCCAGCAGCGTAGGAGCACTAGCGGGGGTTATCACAGATACGCAGTATTTT.

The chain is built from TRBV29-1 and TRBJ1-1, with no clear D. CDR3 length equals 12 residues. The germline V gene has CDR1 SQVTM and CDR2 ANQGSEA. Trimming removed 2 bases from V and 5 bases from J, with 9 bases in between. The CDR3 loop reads CSVEIGYTEAFF. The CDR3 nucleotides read TGCAGCGTTGAAATCGGGTATACTGAAGCTTTCTTT.

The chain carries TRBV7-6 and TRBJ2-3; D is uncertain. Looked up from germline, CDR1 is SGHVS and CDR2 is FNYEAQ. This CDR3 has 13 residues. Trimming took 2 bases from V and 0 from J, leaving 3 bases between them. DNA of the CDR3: TGTGCCAGCAGCTTATCTAGCACAGATACGCAGTATTTT. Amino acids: CASSLSSTDTQYF. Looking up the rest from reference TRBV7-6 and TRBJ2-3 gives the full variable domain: GAGVSQSPRYKVTKRGQDVALRCDPISGHVSLYWYRQALGQGPEFLTYFNYEAQQDKSGLPNDRFSAERPEGSISTLTIQRTEQRDSAMYRCASSLSSTDTQYFGPGTRLTVL.

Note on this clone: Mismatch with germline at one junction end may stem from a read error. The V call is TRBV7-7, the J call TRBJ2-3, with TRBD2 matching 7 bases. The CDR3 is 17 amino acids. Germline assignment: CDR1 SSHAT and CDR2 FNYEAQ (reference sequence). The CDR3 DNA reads TGTGCTAGCAGCCCCTGGGAGAGCGGGGATCTCACAGATACGCAGTATTTT. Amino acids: CASSPWESGDLTDTQYF.

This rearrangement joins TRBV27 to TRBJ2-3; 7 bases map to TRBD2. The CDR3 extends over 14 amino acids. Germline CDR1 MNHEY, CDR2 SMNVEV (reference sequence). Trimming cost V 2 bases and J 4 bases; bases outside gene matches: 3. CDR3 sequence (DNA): TGTGCCAGCAGTTTAGGCGGGGGTTCAGATACGCAGTATTTT. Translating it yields CASSLGGGSDTQYF.

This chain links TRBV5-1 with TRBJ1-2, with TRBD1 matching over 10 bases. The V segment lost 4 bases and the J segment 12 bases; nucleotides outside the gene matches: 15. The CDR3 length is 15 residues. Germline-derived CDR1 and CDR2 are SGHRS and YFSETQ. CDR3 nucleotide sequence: TGCGCCAGCAGCCGCCAGAGACAGGGGGCGAACGGCAACACCTTC. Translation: CASSRQRQGANGNTF.

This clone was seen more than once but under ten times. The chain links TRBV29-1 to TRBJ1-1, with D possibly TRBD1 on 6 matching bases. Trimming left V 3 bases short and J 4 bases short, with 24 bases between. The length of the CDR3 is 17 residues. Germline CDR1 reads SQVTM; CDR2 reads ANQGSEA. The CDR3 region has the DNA TGCAGCGTTGACCGTGGCACAGGGCGGGGAGGGGTCACTGAAGCTTTCTTT. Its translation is CSVDRGTGRGGVTEAFF.

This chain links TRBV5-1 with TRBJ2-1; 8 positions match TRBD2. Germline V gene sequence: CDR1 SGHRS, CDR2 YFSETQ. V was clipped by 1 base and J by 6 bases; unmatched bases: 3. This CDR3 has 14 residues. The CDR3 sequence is CASSLPTSVNEQFF. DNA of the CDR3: TGCGCCAGCAGCTTGCCGACTAGCGTCAATGAGCAGTTCTTC.

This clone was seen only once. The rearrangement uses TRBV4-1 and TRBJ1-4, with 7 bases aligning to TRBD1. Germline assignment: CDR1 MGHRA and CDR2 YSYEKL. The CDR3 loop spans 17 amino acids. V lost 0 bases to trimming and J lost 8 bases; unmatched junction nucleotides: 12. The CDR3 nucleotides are TGCGCCAGCAGCCAAGATCCCGCCGACAGGGTAGGGGAAAAACTGTTTTTT. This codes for CASSQDPADRVGEKLFF.